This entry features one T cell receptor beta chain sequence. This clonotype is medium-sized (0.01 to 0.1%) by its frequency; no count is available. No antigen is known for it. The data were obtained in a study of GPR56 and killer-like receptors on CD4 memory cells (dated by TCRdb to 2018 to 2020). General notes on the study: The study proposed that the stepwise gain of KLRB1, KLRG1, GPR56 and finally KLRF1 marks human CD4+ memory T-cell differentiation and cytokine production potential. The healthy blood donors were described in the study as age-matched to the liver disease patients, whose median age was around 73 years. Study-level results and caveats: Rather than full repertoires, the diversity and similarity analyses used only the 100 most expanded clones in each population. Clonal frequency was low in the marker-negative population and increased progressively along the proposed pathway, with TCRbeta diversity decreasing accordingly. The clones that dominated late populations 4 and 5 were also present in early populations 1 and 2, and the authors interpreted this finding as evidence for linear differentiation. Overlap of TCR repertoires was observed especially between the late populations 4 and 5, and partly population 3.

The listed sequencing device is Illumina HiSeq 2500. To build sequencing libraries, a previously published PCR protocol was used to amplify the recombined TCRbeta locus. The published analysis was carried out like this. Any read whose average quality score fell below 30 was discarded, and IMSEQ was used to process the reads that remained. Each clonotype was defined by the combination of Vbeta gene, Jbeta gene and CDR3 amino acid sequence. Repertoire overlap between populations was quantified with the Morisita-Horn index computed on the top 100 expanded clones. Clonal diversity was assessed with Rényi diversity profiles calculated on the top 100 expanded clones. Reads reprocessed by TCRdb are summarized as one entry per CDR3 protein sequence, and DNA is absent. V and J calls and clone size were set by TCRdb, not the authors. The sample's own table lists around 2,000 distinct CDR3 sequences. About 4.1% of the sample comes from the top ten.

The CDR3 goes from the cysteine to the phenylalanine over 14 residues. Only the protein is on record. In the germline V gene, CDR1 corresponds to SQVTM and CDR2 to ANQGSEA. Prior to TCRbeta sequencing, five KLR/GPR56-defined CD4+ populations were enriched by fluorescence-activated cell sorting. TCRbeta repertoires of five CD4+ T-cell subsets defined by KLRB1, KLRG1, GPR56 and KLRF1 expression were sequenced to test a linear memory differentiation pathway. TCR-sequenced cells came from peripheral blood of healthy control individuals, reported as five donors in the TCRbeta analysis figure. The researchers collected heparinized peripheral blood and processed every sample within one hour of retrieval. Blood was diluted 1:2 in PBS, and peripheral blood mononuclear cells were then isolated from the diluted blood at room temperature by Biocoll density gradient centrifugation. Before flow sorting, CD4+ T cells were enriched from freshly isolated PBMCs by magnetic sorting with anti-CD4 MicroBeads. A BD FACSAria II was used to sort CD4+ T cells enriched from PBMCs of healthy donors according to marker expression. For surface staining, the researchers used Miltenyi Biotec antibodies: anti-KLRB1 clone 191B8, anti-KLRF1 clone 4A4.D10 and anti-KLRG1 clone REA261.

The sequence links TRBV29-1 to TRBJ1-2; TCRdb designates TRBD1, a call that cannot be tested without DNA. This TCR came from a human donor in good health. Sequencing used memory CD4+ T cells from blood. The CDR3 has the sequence CSVETPGQAYGYTF.